This record concerns one T cell receptor beta chain sequence. The data belong to a study of blood T cell repertoires in COVID-19. At the level of the study: Nucleic acid was either cDNA or gDNA, and it came from T cells, B-cell-depleted T cells, or PBMCs.

Study processing details: Amplification with reference gene primers provided the estimates of nucleated cell counts. Assay used: immunoSEQ multiplex PCR; TCRdb lists only in-frame clones, some missing. Clone size and the V and J calls come from that table; the DNA yielded D and trimming. The sample contains roughly 51,000 clones, about 86% of which appear only once. CDR1 is SGHAT and CDR2 is FQNNGV in the germline V gene. Unmatched junction bases numbered 9, after V lost 5 bases and J lost 5 bases. CDR3 length: 15 amino acids. Sequenced sample: peripheral blood. This chain uses TRBV11-2 with TRBJ1-1; 9 nucleotides agree with TRBD1. This sequence was found in a woman of 80 years or more with acute or convalescent COVID-19. The CDR3 nucleotides read TGTGCCAGCAGCCCCCACAGGGGGCGGTTAACTGAAGCTTTCTTT. This translates into CASSPHRGRLTEAFF.